This TCR beta chain was sequenced in a study of blood T cell repertoires in COVID-19. Study-wide background: Samples of COVID-19 (acute and convalescent) were obtained from the United States, Italy and Spain. T cells, B-cell-depleted T cells, or PBMCs provided the cDNA or gDNA that served as material.

The table came from immunoSEQ multiplex PCR; TCRdb's copy has only in-frame clones and leaves some out. This sample has some 400,000 clones, with roughly 86% found just once. V was cut by 6 bases and J by 8 bases, with 19 bases left in between. CDR1 is MNHEY, CDR2 SVGAGI, per germline. The CDR3 has 14 residues. This TCR derives from a human donor with acute or convalescent COVID-19. The donor label of this sample is uncertain. This chain connects TRBV6-5 to TRBJ1-2, with a weak D call TRBD1 (6 bases). Sequenced sample: peripheral blood. CDR3: CASRDPGTSRGYTF. In nucleotides, the CDR3 is TGTGCCAGCAGGGACCCCGGGACAAGTCGAGGCTACACCTTC.